The 25 T cell receptor beta chains below come from one sample, sequenced in a study of CD8 T cells in Susac syndrome. Random hexamers served to reverse transcribe about 0.5 to 1 ug RNA. Each CDR3 protein is one row after TCRdb ran MiXCR on the immunoSEQ multiplex PCR reads. The profile shows 250,000 to 300,000 distinct CDR3 sequences, around 91% of them singletons. What was sequenced was CD8+ T cells from PBMCs. The receptor source for this set is a human donor with multiple sclerosis.

The V call is TRBV4-2, the J call TRBJ2-3; TRBD1 agrees at 11 bases. Trimming at V came to 5 bases and at J to 1 base, leaving 8 bases not matched to a gene. This CDR3 is 17 amino acids long. Germline CDR1 is LGHNA and CDR2 is YNFKEQ. The chain's CDR3 is CASSSLGTGGGTDTQYF. CDR3 bases: TGTGCCAGCAGCTCACTCGGGACAGGGGGGGGCACAGATACGCAGTATTTT.

V and J are TRBV5-1 and TRBJ2-7, with D maybe TRBD2 (6 bases). Per germline, CDR1 SGHRS and CDR2 YFSETQ. Between the trimmed V and J ends, which lost 4 bases and 3 bases, there was a span of 11 bases. The CDR3 is made up of 13 amino acids. CDR3 region: CASSPRELYEQYF. CDR3 nucleotide sequence: TGCGCCAGCAGCCCCCGGGAGCTCTACGAGCAGTACTTC.

The V gene is TRBV5-4, the J gene TRBJ2-5; D perhaps matches TRBD1 (5 bases). Germline V gives CDR1 SGHNT, CDR2 YYREEE (reference sequence). Trimming cost V 4 bases and J 1 base, with 14 bases left between them. The CDR3 has 15 amino acids. The CDR3 coding sequence is TGTGCCAGCAGCCGCCACCGACAGCGCCAAGAGACCCAGTACTTC. It is translated as CASSRHRQRQETQYF.

The J gene is TRBJ2-7, the V gene TRBV27; D possibly matches TRBD1 or TRBD2 (6 bases each). Germline assignment: CDR1 MNHEY and CDR2 SMNVEV (reference sequence). V was cut by 2 bases and J by 3 bases, with 11 bases left in between. The CDR3 contains 14 residues. The CDR3 sequence: CASSLEGGHYEQYF. CDR3 in DNA: TGTGCCAGCAGTTTAGAGGGGGGTCACTACGAGCAGTACTTC.

The chain combines TRBV20-1 with TRBJ2-5, with 7 positions matching TRBD2. This CDR3 comprises 14 residues. Germline CDR1 reads DFQATT; CDR2 reads SNEGSKA (reference sequence). V shed 0 bases and J 1 base; nucleotides not matched to a gene: 2. The CDR3 loop reads CSARETSAQETQYF. As DNA, the CDR3 is TGCAGTGCTAGAGAAACTAGCGCCCAAGAGACCCAGTACTTC.

This chain connects TRBV19 to TRBJ2-5, with a possible D match to TRBD1 (6 bases). V was pared by 7 bases and J by 5 bases, with 14 bases between. The CDR3 loop spans 13 amino acids. The germline V gene encodes CDR1 LNHDA and CDR2 SQIVND (reference sequence). The CDR3 reads CASTDRFGETQYF. The CDR3 nucleotides read TGTGCCAGTACCGACAGGTTCGGGGAGACCCAGTACTTC. Variable domain in full (rest from reference TRBV19 and TRBJ2-5): DGGITQSPKYLFRKEGQNVTLSCEQNLNHDAMYWYRQDPGQGLRLIYYSQIVNDFQKGDIAEGYSVSREKKESFPLTVTSAQKNPTAFYLCASTDRFGETQYFGPGTRLLVL.

The rearrangement links TRBV12-3 or TRBV12-4 to TRBJ2-1; D assignment may be TRBD1 or TRBD2 (6 bases each). CDR3 length: 13 amino acids. The V gene lost 8 bases and the J gene lost 0 bases, with 8 bases spanning the gap. The DNA of the CDR3 is TGTGCCAGCGGGGGGCCCTCCTACAATGAGCAGTTCTTC. This translates into CASGGPSYNEQFF.

The chain employs TRBV28 and TRBJ1-6; D unresolved. The length of the CDR3 is 16 residues. Germline V gene sequence: CDR1 MDHEN, CDR2 SYDVKM. Between the trimmed V and J ends, which lost 1 base and 0 bases, there was a span of 7 bases. CDR3 in amino acids: CASSLYRDSYNSPLHF. For the CDR3, the DNA is TGTGCCAGCAGTTTATATCGGGACTCCTATAATTCACCCCTCCACTTT.

The genes are TRBV12-3 or TRBV12-4 and TRBJ1-2; D is perhaps TRBD1 (5 bases). The V gene lost 3 bases and the J gene lost 2 bases, with 13 bases spanning the gap. The CDR3 contains 15 residues. For the CDR3, the DNA is TGTGCCAGCAGTTTCGGGCAGGGAGGCAACTATGGCTACACCTTC. The encoded protein is CASSFGQGGNYGYTF.

This chain links TRBV5-6 with TRBJ2-1; 10 bases are shared with TRBD2. V shed 4 bases, J shed 1 base, and the junction held 17 bases outside the gene matches. The CDR3 is 20 amino acids. The germline V gene encodes CDR1 SGHDT and CDR2 YYEEEE. CDR3 in amino acids: CASSGGREGTSEPSYNEQFF. The CDR3 coding sequence is TGTGCCAGCAGCGGGGGAAGGGAGGGGACTAGCGAACCTTCCTACAATGAGCAGTTCTTC.

The V call is TRBV20-1, the J call TRBJ2-1, with 13 bases identical to TRBD2. This CDR3 has 15 amino acids. Per the germline V gene, CDR1 is DFQATT and CDR2 is SNEGSKA (reference sequence). The ends lost 1 base at V and 7 bases at J; junction bases unmatched: 4. The CDR3 reads CSARATSGRVNEQFF. The CDR3, as DNA: TGCAGTGCTAGAGCTACTAGCGGGAGGGTGAATGAGCAGTTCTTC.

CDR3 protein: CSASVGTGRQPQHF. The CDR3, as DNA: TGCAGTGCTAGTGTAGGGACAGGGCGCCAGCCCCAGCATTTT. V gene TRBV20-1 combines with J gene TRBJ1-5, with TRBD1 matching 9 bases. The CDR3 sequence is 14 residues long. In germline, CDR1 is DFQATT, CDR2 SNEGSKA (reference sequence). The junction had 7 bases not matched to a gene; V was cut back by 3 bases and J by 7 bases.

The V gene is TRBV29-1, the J gene TRBJ1-4; no clear D gene. There are 13 residues in the CDR3. Trimming shortened V by 7 bases and J by 4 bases, and 13 bases separated the two germline ends. Germline V CDR1 and CDR2: SQVTM, ANQGSEA. In nucleotides, the CDR3 is TGCAGCGCACGGGATAATAATAATGAAAAACTGTTTTTT. Its protein is CSARDNNNEKLFF.

The genes are TRBV3-1 and TRBJ2-2; 12 bases agree with TRBD1. In germline, CDR1 is LGHDT, CDR2 YNNKEL (reference sequence). The CDR3 has 16 residues. V was pared by 3 bases and J by 6 bases, with 5 bases of the junction left unmatched. CDR3 loop: CASSHPGQGASGELFF. The CDR3 nucleotides are TGTGCCAGCAGCCACCCGGGACAGGGGGCTTCCGGGGAGCTGTTTTTT.

The chain links TRBV4-1 to TRBJ1-5, with D hard to call. The CDR3 has 13 residues. The V end was cut by 1 base, the J end by 6 bases, with 7 bases between. Germline V gives CDR1 MGHRA, CDR2 YSYEKL. As DNA, the CDR3 is TGCGCCAGCAGCCAAGGGTCGGGTCAGCCCCAGCATTTT. Translated, it gives CASSQGSGQPQHF.

The chain employs TRBV13 and TRBJ1-1, with 11 bases aligning to TRBD1. With 5 bases clipped from V and 4 bases from J, the junction kept 6 bases outside the gene matches. Germline V gene lookup returns CDR1 PRHDT and CDR2 FYEKMQ (reference sequence). CDR3 length: 15 residues. The CDR3, as DNA: TGTGCCAGCAGCACCCGGACAGGGGGCGGCACTGAAGCTTTCTTT. This gives the protein CASSTRTGGGTEAFF.

This rearrangement joins TRBV12-3 or TRBV12-4 to TRBJ1-3, with 8 nucleotides matching TRBD1. V shed 5 bases and J 0 bases; nucleotides not matched to a gene: 15. The CDR3 spans 19 residues. The CDR3: CASSPRTGMIYLSGNTIYF. Here the CDR3 DNA reads TGTGCCAGCAGTCCCCGGACAGGGATGATTTATCTCTCTGGAAACACCATATATTTT.

The V gene is TRBV20-1, the J gene TRBJ2-1; D might be TRBD1 (8 bases). V was clipped by 4 bases and J by 8 bases, with 15 bases between them. This CDR3 contains 13 residues. Germline CDR1 and CDR2: DFQATT and SNEGSKA (reference sequence). The CDR3 protein is CSATRGREYEQFF. The CDR3 DNA follows: TGCAGTGCTACCAGGGGGCGGGAGTATGAGCAGTTCTTC.

The genes are TRBV7-8 and TRBJ2-1; tentative D call: TRBD2 (6 bases). V dropped 2 bases and J dropped 7 bases, with 15 bases sitting between them. The CDR3 extends over 15 amino acids. Germline V gene sequence: CDR1 SGHVS, CDR2 FQNEAQ. The CDR3 here is CASSLSGLGGNEQFF. The DNA for the CDR3 is TGTGCCAGCAGCTTATCCGGCCTAGGAGGGAATGAGCAGTTCTTC.

V gene TRBV7-2 combines with J gene TRBJ1-2, with D perhaps matching TRBD1 (5 bases). Trimming stripped 2 bases from V and 6 bases from J, with 10 bases between. Germline-derived CDR1 and CDR2 are SGHTA and FQGNSA. The CDR3 totals 13 residues. CDR3 nucleotide sequence: TGTGCCAGCAGCTTAACAGGATTTAATGGCTACACCTTC. This encodes CASSLTGFNGYTF.

This clonotype occurred once. V gene TRBV5-3 combines with J gene TRBJ2-7, with D perhaps TRBD1 (6 bases). TRBV5-3 has ORF status, its function being uncertain. The CDR3 covers 16 residues. Trimming left V 4 bases short and J 3 bases short, with 20 bases between. CDR3 region: CARSRKGHRNIYEQYF. The CDR3 DNA reads as TGTGCCAGAAGCAGAAAGGGACACCGGAATATCTACGAGCAGTACTTC.

The chain carries TRBV3-1 and TRBJ2-5, with D possibly called TRBD1 or TRBD2 (6 bases each). V shed 4 bases and J shed 2 bases, with 20 bases lying between them. Germline values: CDR1 LGHDT, CDR2 YNNKEL (reference sequence). The CDR3 has 17 residues. The CDR3 loop reads CASSPPGAEGLQETQYF. The CDR3 DNA is TGTGCCAGCAGCCCCCCGGGGGCGGAGGGACTTCAAGAGACCCAGTACTTC.

This chain joins TRBV4-3 and TRBJ2-7; 7 nucleotides agree with TRBD1. The CDR3 has 13 residues. Germline CDR1 and CDR2: LGHNA and YSLEER. V lost 4 bases, J lost 6 bases, and 6 bases stayed unmatched. The CDR3 region has the DNA TGCGCCAGCAGCCCGGGACAGCAGGGCGAGCAGTACTTC. It encodes CASSPGQQGEQYF.

This clonotype was seen just once. V and J are TRBV30 and TRBJ1-2, with TRBD1 matching over 11 bases. This CDR3 has 13 residues. CDR1 and CDR2 from the germline V gene are GTSNPN and SVGIG (reference sequence). J gave up 4 bases and V 5 bases, and 3 bases lay outside the gene matches. The CDR3 nucleotides read TGTGCCTGGGGGACAGGGGGAGGCTATGGCTACACCTTC. This codes for CAWGTGGGYGYTF.

This rearrangement joins TRBV7-9 to TRBJ1-1, with D unresolved. Between the trimmed V and J ends, which lost 5 bases and 4 bases, there was a span of 14 bases. The CDR3 runs 14 residues. Germline loops: CDR1 SEHNR, CDR2 FQNEAQ (reference sequence). CDR3 coding DNA: TGTGCCAGCAGCGGCCGGGTTTTCGGCACTGAAGCTTTCTTT. Translating it yields CASSGRVFGTEAFF.